This T cell receptor (beta chain) stems from a study of cytomegalovirus exposure and HLA in healthy donors. Study-wide points: A later analysis linked a missense DCLRE1C variant to TCR beta V- and J-gene trimming.

Turning to this clone: What it binds is not known.

PCR employed 60 Vbeta and 13 Jbeta primers. Only in-frame clones appear in the TCRdb table, and some are missing; sequencing was by immunoSEQ multiplex PCR. The sample includes over 130,000 clones, under 75% of them seen just once. V gave up 6 bases and J gave up 0 bases, with 8 bases separating them. Germline CDR1 MDHEN, CDR2 SYDVKM. This CDR3 contains 14 residues. Sequencing was performed on PBMCs. V is TRBV28 and J is TRBJ1-4; perhaps TRBD1 as D (5 bases). This receptor was obtained from a woman in her sixties in good health and CMV-seropositive. The CDR3 nucleotides read TGTGCCAGCAGCCAGACAGCAACTAATGAAAAACTGTTTTTT. Protein: CASSQTATNEKLFF. Full variable domain (outside the CDR3, taken from reference TRBV28 and TRBJ1-4): DVKVTQSSRYLVKRTGEKVFLECVQDMDHENMFWYRQDPGLGLRLIYFSYDVKMKEKGDIPEGYSVSREKKERFSLILESASTNQTSMYLCASSQTATNEKLFFGSGTQLSVL.